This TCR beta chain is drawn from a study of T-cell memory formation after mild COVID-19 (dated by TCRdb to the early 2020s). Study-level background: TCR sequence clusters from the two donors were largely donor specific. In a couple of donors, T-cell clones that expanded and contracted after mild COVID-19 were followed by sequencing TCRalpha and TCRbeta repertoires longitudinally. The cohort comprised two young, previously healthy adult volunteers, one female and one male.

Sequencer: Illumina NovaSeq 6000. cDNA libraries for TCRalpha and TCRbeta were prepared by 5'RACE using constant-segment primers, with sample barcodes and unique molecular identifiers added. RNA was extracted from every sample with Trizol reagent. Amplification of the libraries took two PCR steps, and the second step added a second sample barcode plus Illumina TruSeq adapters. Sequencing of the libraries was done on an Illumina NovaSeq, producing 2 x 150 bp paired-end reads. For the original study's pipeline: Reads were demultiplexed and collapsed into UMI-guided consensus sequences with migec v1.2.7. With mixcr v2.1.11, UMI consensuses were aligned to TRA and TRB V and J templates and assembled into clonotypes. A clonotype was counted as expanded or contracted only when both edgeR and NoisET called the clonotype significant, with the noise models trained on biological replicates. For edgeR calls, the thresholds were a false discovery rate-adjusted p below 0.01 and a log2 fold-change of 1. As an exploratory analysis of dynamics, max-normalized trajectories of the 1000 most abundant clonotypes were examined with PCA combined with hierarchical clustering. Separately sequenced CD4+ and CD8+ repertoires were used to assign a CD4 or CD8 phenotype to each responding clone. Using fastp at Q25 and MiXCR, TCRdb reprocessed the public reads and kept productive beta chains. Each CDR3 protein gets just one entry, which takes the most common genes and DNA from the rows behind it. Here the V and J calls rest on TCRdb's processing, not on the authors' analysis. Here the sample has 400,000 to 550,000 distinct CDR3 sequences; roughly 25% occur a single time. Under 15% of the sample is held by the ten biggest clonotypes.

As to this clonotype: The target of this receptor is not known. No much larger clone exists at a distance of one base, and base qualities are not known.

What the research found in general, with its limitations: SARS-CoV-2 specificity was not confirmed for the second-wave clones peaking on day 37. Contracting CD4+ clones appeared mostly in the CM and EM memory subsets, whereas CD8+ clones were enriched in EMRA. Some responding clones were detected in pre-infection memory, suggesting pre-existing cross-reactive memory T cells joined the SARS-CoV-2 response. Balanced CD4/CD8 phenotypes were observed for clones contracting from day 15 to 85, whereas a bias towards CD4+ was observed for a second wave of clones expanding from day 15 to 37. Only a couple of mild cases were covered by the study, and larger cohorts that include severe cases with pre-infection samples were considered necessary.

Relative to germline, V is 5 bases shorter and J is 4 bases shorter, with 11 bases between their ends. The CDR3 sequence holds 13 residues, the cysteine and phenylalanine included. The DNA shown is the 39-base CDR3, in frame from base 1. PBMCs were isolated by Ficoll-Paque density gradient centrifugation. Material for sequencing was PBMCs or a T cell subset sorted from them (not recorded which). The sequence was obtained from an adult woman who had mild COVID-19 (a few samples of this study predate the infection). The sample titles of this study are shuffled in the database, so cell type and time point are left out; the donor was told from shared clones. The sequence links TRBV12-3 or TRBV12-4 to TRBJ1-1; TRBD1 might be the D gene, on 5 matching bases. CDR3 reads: CASSPRDSTEAFF. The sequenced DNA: TGTGCCAGCAGTCCCCGGGACTCCACTGAAGCTTTCTTT.